This T cell receptor (beta chain) is drawn from a study of siplizumab effects on memory and regulatory T cells. Whole-study context: With siplizumab at approximately 1 ug/mL or without drug, mixed lymphocyte reactions were set up in pairs.

This clone has a handful of counts. Its antigen is not identified. Assays covered around 10^5 TCR templates per sample. TCRdb keeps only in-frame clones here, not all; method: immunoSEQ multiplex PCR. Altogether roughly 8,500 clones are present, 35% to 40% being singletons, with the ten largest covering approximately 5.5%. Mixed lymphocyte reaction cells were cocultured at 37°C for 6 to 7 days. Once responder PBMCs had been labelled with CFSE and stimulator PBMCs with Violet Dye, they were mixed 1:1. The receptor was derived from a human donor in good health; the cells came from an allogeneic mixed lymphocyte reaction. Sequencing used CFSE-low (dividing) CD8+ T cells sorted from an allogeneic mixed lymphocyte reaction.

The CDR3 region is CAWSRGYDEQFF. CDR3 nucleotide sequence: TGTGCCTGGAGCAGAGGGTACGACGAGCAGTTCTTC. The chain uses TRBV30 and TRBJ2-1; D possibly corresponds to TRBD2 (5 bases). V was pared by 3 bases and J by 10 bases, with 13 bases between. Germline values: CDR1 GTSNPN, CDR2 SVGIG (reference sequence). The CDR3 is 12 residues long. The full variable domain, in which reference TRBV30 and TRBJ2-1 provide the parts outside the CDR3, is SQTIHQWPATLVQPVGSPLSLECTVEGTSNPNLYWYRQAAGRGLQLLFYSVGIGQISSEVPQNLSASRPQDRQFILSSKKLLLSDSGFYLCAWSRGYDEQFFGPGTRLTVL.